A single sample gave rise to the 14 T cell receptor beta chains below, sequenced in a study of identical twins. TCRdb re-called the 5' RACE reads through MiXCR, storing one row per CDR3 protein. Here the sample spans just over 500,000 distinct CDR3 sequences, roughly 21% being singletons. The same data also went into a second study, on T cells expressing NK-cell markers.

Sequenced input: CD4+ T cells sorted from blood. The receptors here all came from a woman aged 18-29 years in good health.

The V call is TRBV2, the J call TRBJ2-5; 8 nucleotides agree with TRBD2. The ends lost 5 bases at V and 5 bases at J; junction bases unmatched: 10. Looked up from germline, CDR1 is SNHLY and CDR2 is FYNNEI. The CDR3 spans 15 residues. CDR3 protein: CASSPRTSLTETQYF. The CDR3 nucleotides read TGTGCCAGCAGTCCCCGGACTAGCCTCACGGAGACCCAGTACTTC.

This clonotype has only a few counts. CDR3 in DNA: TGTGCCAGCAGTTTATCCCCCAACGTGGCACGAAGGGCTGAAGCTTTCTTT. It codes for CASSLSPNVARRAEAFF. The rearrangement uses TRBV27 and TRBJ1-1; D ambiguous. The CDR3 is 17 amino acids. The germline V gene encodes CDR1 MNHEY and CDR2 SMNVEV (reference sequence). The V and J ends lost 0 bases and 6 bases respectively, with 20 bases between them.

This clonotype was picked up a small number of times. The chain employs TRBV12-3 or TRBV12-4 and TRBJ2-2; D uncertain. The CDR3 loop spans 14 amino acids. V was trimmed by 3 bases and J by 5 bases, leaving 10 bases between them. The CDR3 reads CASSFGPKTGELFF. The CDR3 DNA sequence: TGTGCCAGCAGTTTTGGTCCCAAAACCGGGGAGCTGTTTTTT.

This chain joins TRBV20-1 and TRBJ2-1; 12 bases are a match to TRBD2. V trimming: 6 bases; J trimming: 0 bases; junction bases outside the gene matches: 9. The CDR3 spans 17 residues. The germline CDR1 and CDR2 sequences are DFQATT and SNEGSKA (reference sequence). The CDR3 nucleotides read TGCAGTGCCTGGACTAGCGGGGCTAGGAGCTCCTACAATGAGCAGTTCTTC. Its protein product is CSAWTSGARSSYNEQFF.

A few counts support this clonotype. CDR3 sequence (DNA): TGTGCCACCAGTGCTAGCGGGCTTCGGGCAGATACGCAGTATTTT. It yields the protein CATSASGLRADTQYF. This chain uses TRBV24-1 with TRBJ2-3; the match to TRBD2 covers 8 bases. The V segment lost 5 bases and the J segment 4 bases; nucleotides outside the gene matches: 7. Germline V gives CDR1 KGHDR, CDR2 SFDVKD. The CDR3 runs 15 residues.

The V gene is TRBV29-1, the J gene TRBJ2-3, with 11 bases lining up with TRBD2. CDR1 SQVTM and CDR2 ANQGSEA come from the germline V gene. The CDR3 spans 14 residues. The V segment lost 5 bases and the J segment 0 bases; nucleotides outside the gene matches: 1. The CDR3 is CSVRLAGSTDTQYF. Written as DNA, the CDR3 is TGCAGCGTTCGACTAGCGGGAAGCACAGATACGCAGTATTTT.

This clonotype has only a few counts. The V call is TRBV12-3 or TRBV12-4, the J call TRBJ1-6; D perhaps matches TRBD1 (5 bases). This CDR3 has 14 amino acids. Trimming removed 6 bases from V and 7 bases from J, with 13 bases in between. In DNA form, the CDR3 reads TGTGCCAGCAGGCCCGGACACCAGAATTCACCCCTCCACTTT. The encoded protein is CASRPGHQNSPLHF.

The chain employs TRBV20-1 and TRBJ2-1; TRBD1 matches at 8 bases. Germline CDR1 is DFQATT and CDR2 is SNEGSKA (reference sequence). The CDR3 spans 15 residues. J was trimmed by 7 bases and V by 6 bases; bases with no gene match: 14. CDR3 amino acids: CSAKNFGQGPNEQFF. CDR3 DNA sequence: TGCAGTGCAAAAAACTTCGGACAGGGCCCGAATGAGCAGTTCTTC.

The chain is built from TRBV20-1 and TRBJ1-2; D possibly corresponds to TRBD1 (6 bases). The germline V gene has CDR1 DFQATT and CDR2 SNEGSKA (reference sequence). The CDR3 has 13 residues. The V end was cut by 6 bases, the J end by 4 bases, with 15 bases between. CDR3 sequence reads: CSAHNGQTYGYTF. The CDR3, as DNA: TGCAGTGCCCACAATGGACAGACCTATGGCTACACCTTC.

This clonotype was counted ten times or more. The V gene is TRBV6-6, the J gene TRBJ2-5; no definite D call. The germline V gene has CDR1 MNHNY and CDR2 SVGAGI (reference sequence). The germline V and J ends were trimmed by 6 bases and 5 bases, with 7 bases remaining between them. The CDR3 runs to 11 residues. The CDR3 here is CASRLLETQYF. The CDR3 DNA is TGTGCCAGCAGGTTGCTGGAGACCCAGTACTTC.

V gene TRBV6-5 combines with J gene TRBJ1-1, with 7 bases aligning to TRBD1. Germline CDR1 MNHEY, CDR2 SVGAGI. J lost 0 bases, V lost 4 bases, and 2 bases had no gene match. There are 14 residues in the CDR3. The CDR3 nucleotides are TGTGCCAGCAGTTGGGGACAGTTGAACACTGAAGCTTTCTTT. As protein: CASSWGQLNTEAFF.

This clonotype was seen more than once but under ten times. V is TRBV4-3 and J is TRBJ2-6; D possibly corresponds to TRBD2 (6 bases). Germline V gives CDR1 LGHNA, CDR2 YSLEER. V shed 4 bases and J shed 2 bases, with 12 bases lying between them. This CDR3 is 16 amino acids long. CDR3 region: CASSPAGGAGANVLTF. CDR3 coding DNA: TGCGCCAGCAGCCCCGCCGGGGGAGCTGGGGCCAACGTCCTGACTTTC.

This clonotype was picked up a small number of times. The chain couples TRBV20-1 to TRBJ1-5; 9 bases agree with TRBD1. CDR3 length: 16 residues. With V trimmed by 6 bases and J by 0 bases, 9 bases remained unmatched. Germline values: CDR1 DFQATT, CDR2 SNEGSKA (reference sequence). The CDR3 protein is CSATTGGDISNQPQHF. The CDR3 bases are TGCAGTGCCACGACAGGGGGAGATATTAGCAATCAGCCCCAGCATTTT.

The chain has TRBV10-2 and TRBJ2-5; D is undetermined. The CDR3 is 11 amino acids. V lost 6 bases and J 3 bases, leaving 5 bases between the germline ends. Germline CDR1 and CDR2: WSHSY and SAAADI. This CDR3 is CASRNEETQYF. The CDR3, as DNA: TGCGCCAGCAGAAACGAAGAGACCCAGTACTTC.